The 25 T cell receptor beta chains presented below share a single source sample, sequenced in a study of shared clonotypes between healthy human individuals. Measured with immunoSEQ multiplex PCR; TCRdb has only the in-frame clones, and not every one. Among some 900,000 clones, approximately 80% were seen once, and the ten largest hold nearly 1.5%. Sequencing was carried out using memory CD4+ T cells sorted from blood. Subset reported: CD45RA-negative fraction. These receptors all stem from a man aged 18 to 29 in good health.

The chain recombines TRBV6-5 with TRBJ2-2; D unresolved. CDR1 is MNHEY, CDR2 SVGAGI, per germline. This CDR3 region has 13 residues. Trimming shortened V by 6 bases and J by 7 bases, and 12 bases separated the two germline ends. Written as DNA, the CDR3 is TGTGCCAGCAGCTTACTCCCGGGCGGGGAGCTGTTTTTT. The encoded protein is CASSLLPGGELFF.

The chain uses TRBV10-3 and TRBJ1-1, with D possibly TRBD1 on 5 matching bases. The length of the CDR3 is 12 residues. The germline V gene has CDR1 ENHRY and CDR2 SYGVKD. The V end lost 10 bases, the J end lost 8 bases, and 17 bases lay between the germline ends. The CDR3: CATVGAGSEAFF. CDR3 DNA: TGTGCCACCGTCGGTGCAGGGTCAGAAGCTTTCTTT.

This chain links TRBV7-6 with TRBJ2-2, with a possible D match to TRBD1 (5 bases). V was pared by 3 bases and J by 4 bases, with 15 bases between. Germline values: CDR1 SGHVS, CDR2 FNYEAQ. This CDR3 is built from 16 residues. The CDR3, as DNA: TGTGCCAGCAGCTTCCGTAACACAGGTGCCACCGGGGAGCTGTTTTTT. Protein product: CASSFRNTGATGELFF.

This rearrangement joins TRBV5-4 to TRBJ1-2; D unclear. In germline, CDR1 is SGHNT, CDR2 YYREEE (reference sequence). The CDR3 runs to 13 residues. Deletions cut 0 bases from V and 5 bases from J, with 8 bases between. CDR3 amino acids: CASSLDSEYGYTF. As DNA, the CDR3 is TGTGCCAGCAGCTTGGACAGTGAGTATGGCTACACCTTC.

The rearrangement uses TRBV6-5 and TRBJ1-5; D gene unclear. Trimming removed 0 bases from V and 4 bases from J, with 10 bases in between. The length of the CDR3 is 15 residues. Germline-derived CDR1 and CDR2 are MNHEY and SVGAGI. CDR3: CASSYSGIPNQPQHF. CDR3 nucleotide sequence: TGTGCCAGCAGTTACTCGGGCATACCGAATCAGCCCCAGCATTTT.

V gene TRBV13 combines with J gene TRBJ2-5; 10 bases are a match to TRBD1. V lost 2 bases to trimming and J lost 6 bases; unmatched junction nucleotides: 6. The CDR3 covers 15 residues. Per germline, CDR1 PRHDT and CDR2 FYEKMQ (reference sequence). CDR3 in DNA: TGTGCCAGCAGCTTAATGGGACAGGGGACCCAGACCCAGTACTTC. Its translation is CASSLMGQGTQTQYF.

The chain uses TRBV4-2 and TRBJ2-1, with 8 bases identical to TRBD2. Germline values: CDR1 LGHNA, CDR2 YNFKEQ. The V segment lost 1 base and the J segment 6 bases; nucleotides outside the gene matches: 8. This CDR3 is 16 amino acids long. The CDR3 region is CASSQVGAGGINEQFF. Here the CDR3 DNA reads TGTGCCAGCAGCCAAGTCGGGGCGGGGGGAATCAATGAGCAGTTCTTC.

This chain uses TRBV5-1 with TRBJ2-1, with 9 bases that match TRBD2. The CDR3 length is 14 residues. Trimming took 0 bases from V and 7 from J; bases not matched to a gene: 2. Germline lookup yields CDR1 SGHRS and CDR2 YFSETQ. CDR3 nucleotide sequence: TGCGCCAGCAGCTTGGAGCGGGAGGAGAATGAGCAGTTCTTC. Its protein product is CASSLEREENEQFF.

This chain links TRBV7-6 with TRBJ2-2, with D possibly matching TRBD1 (6 bases). The CDR3 totals 16 residues. The V gene's germline CDR1 is SGHVS and CDR2 FNYEAQ. V gave up 2 bases and J gave up 2 bases, with 12 bases separating them. CDR3 in DNA: TGTGCCAGCAGCTTAATGGGGGCAACTAACACCGGGGAGCTGTTTTTT. It encodes CASSLMGATNTGELFF.

The chain uses TRBV19 and TRBJ1-4, with a tentative D call TRBD1 (5 bases). The V gene lost 7 bases and the J gene lost 8 bases, with 14 bases spanning the gap. Germline CDR1 and CDR2: LNHDA and SQIVND (reference sequence). There are 13 residues in the CDR3. The CDR3 bases are TGTGCCAGTAATGGCAGGGAGAACGAAAAACTGTTTTTT. It is translated as CASNGRENEKLFF. Complete variable domain (other parts from reference TRBV19 and TRBJ1-4): DGGITQSPKYLFRKEGQNVTLSCEQNLNHDAMYWYRQDPGQGLRLIYYSQIVNDFQKGDIAEGYSVSREKKESFPLTVTSAQKNPTAFYLCASNGRENEKLFFGSGTQLSVL.

The rearrangement uses TRBV19 and TRBJ2-1; 12 nucleotides agree with TRBD2. With 7 bases clipped from V and 4 bases from J, the junction kept 5 bases outside the gene matches. CDR3 size: 15 residues. The germline gives CDR1 LNHDA, CDR2 SQIVND (reference sequence). DNA for the CDR3: TGTGCCAGTACCAGGCTAGCGGGGGGGTACAATGAGCAGTTCTTC. It translates to CASTRLAGGYNEQFF.

The sample holds one count of this clone. The genes are TRBV6-1 and TRBJ1-2, with 8 bases identical to TRBD1. This CDR3 is 13 amino acids long. Germline trimming cut 6 bases from V and 6 bases from J; bases unmatched to any gene: 6. CDR1 is MNHNS and CDR2 is SASEGT in the germline V gene. This CDR3 reads CASSPDRVHGYTF. The CDR3 nucleotides are TGTGCCAGCAGCCCGGACAGGGTTCATGGCTACACCTTC.

The chain employs TRBV7-2 and TRBJ1-2; possibly TRBD1 for D (6 bases). Trimming stripped 4 bases from V and 4 bases from J, with 16 bases between. The CDR3 covers 15 residues. Germline V lookup: CDR1 SGHTA, CDR2 FQGNSA. The CDR3: CASSSAVGRGYGYTF. The DNA for the CDR3 is TGTGCCAGCAGCTCCGCCGTGGGCAGGGGCTATGGCTACACCTTC.

The chain carries TRBV2 and TRBJ2-3, with a tentative D call TRBD2 (6 bases). This CDR3 is built from 16 residues. With 3 bases removed from V and 0 bases from J, the gap between germline ends came to 13 bases. From germline, CDR1 is SNHLY and CDR2 FYNNEI. This CDR3 reads CASSDSLALSTDTQYF. CDR3 sequence (DNA): TGTGCCAGCAGTGATTCGCTAGCGCTTAGCACAGATACGCAGTATTTT.

The chain couples TRBV2 to TRBJ2-2; a possible D gene is TRBD1 (6 bases). The CDR3 length is 14 residues. Germline-derived CDR1 and CDR2 are SNHLY and FYNNEI. V dropped 7 bases and J dropped 3 bases, with 12 bases sitting between them. DNA of the CDR3: TGTGCCAGCACAGGGGAAATGGACACCGGGGAGCTGTTTTTT. Amino acids: CASTGEMDTGELFF.

The V and J genes are TRBV7-2 and TRBJ1-3; D may be TRBD1 (5 bases). V dropped 6 bases and J dropped 0 bases, with 12 bases sitting between them. CDR3 length: 15 amino acids. CDR1 SGHTA and CDR2 FQGNSA come from the germline V gene. The CDR3 reads CASRTQATSGNTIYF. CDR3 nucleotides: TGTGCCAGCAGAACACAGGCCACCTCTGGAAACACCATATATTTT.

The CDR3, as DNA: TGTGCCAGCAGCCTTGGAAGACTAGCGGGAATGGATGAGCAGTTCTTC. It is translated as CASSLGRLAGMDEQFF. The V and J genes are TRBV7-9 and TRBJ2-1, with TRBD2 matching over 11 bases. V shed 5 bases, J shed 8 bases, and the junction held 11 bases outside the gene matches. In germline, CDR1 is SEHNR, CDR2 FQNEAQ (reference sequence). The CDR3 is 16 residues long.

The chain uses TRBV29-1 and TRBJ1-1; TRBD1 is a possible D gene (6 bases). Trimming removed 7 bases at V and 11 bases at J, with 17 bases between. This CDR3 spans 11 amino acids. Germline V lookup: CDR1 SQVTM, CDR2 ANQGSEA. The CDR3 region has the DNA TGCAGCGGAGAACAGGGAAGTAAGGCTTTCTTT. Translating gives CSGEQGSKAFF.

The chain carries TRBV4-1 and TRBJ1-2; D is undetermined. The V gene lost 4 bases and the J gene lost 5 bases, with 14 bases spanning the gap. The CDR3 runs to 14 residues. Germline CDR1 is MGHRA and CDR2 is YSYEKL. The CDR3 sequence: CASSRREDGYGYTF. The CDR3 DNA reads TGCGCCAGCAGCCGAAGGGAAGACGGATATGGCTACACCTTC.

As to this clone: Other DNA sequences in the same sample also yield this CDR3. The chain links TRBV4-3 to TRBJ1-3; D is unclear. V was shortened by 1 base and J by 4 bases, with 5 bases between the two germline ends. This CDR3 contains 13 residues. CDR1 is LGHNA, CDR2 YSLEER, per germline. In DNA form, the CDR3 reads TGCGCCAGCAGCCAAGGCGGCGGAAACACCATATATTTT. It codes for CASSQGGGNTIYF.

The sample holds one count of this clone. As DNA, the CDR3 is TGTGCCAGCAGTGATTGGCAGAAAAACACTGAAGCTTTCTTT. Amino acid sequence: CASSDWQKNTEAFF. This chain joins TRBV2 and TRBJ1-1; no definite D call. The CDR3 is 14 amino acids. V was trimmed by 3 bases and J by 2 bases, leaving 10 bases between them. Germline loops: CDR1 SNHLY, CDR2 FYNNEI.

This clone appeared once. The chain couples TRBV2 to TRBJ1-2; 9 bases fit TRBD1. V trimming: 5 bases; J trimming: 4 bases; junction bases outside the gene matches: 5. CDR1 SNHLY and CDR2 FYNNEI come from the germline V gene. The CDR3 runs to 14 residues. For the CDR3, the DNA is TGTGCCAGCAGTCAGGGACAGGGCGTCTATGGCTACACCTTC. This codes for CASSQGQGVYGYTF.

CDR3 loop: CASSAFSGTVNSPLHF. The DNA of the CDR3 is TGTGCCAGCAGCGCATTCTCCGGGACAGTAAATTCACCCCTCCACTTT. The chain joins TRBV7-8 to TRBJ1-6; TRBD1 agrees at 7 bases. Trimming took 5 bases from V and 7 from J; bases not matched to a gene: 11. CDR1 SGHVS and CDR2 FQNEAQ come from the germline V gene. The CDR3 totals 16 residues.

J is TRBJ2-2 and V is TRBV11-2, with no clear D. Trimming took off 4 bases at V and 6 bases at J, with 9 bases between the two ends. Looked up from germline, CDR1 is SGHAT and CDR2 is FQNNGV. The CDR3 sequence is 13 residues long. The CDR3 protein is CASSSPRAGELFF. CDR3 DNA sequence: TGTGCCAGCAGCTCCCCCCGGGCCGGGGAGCTGTTTTTT.

Only a few counts were recorded for this clone. The genes are TRBV18 and TRBJ2-3, with D possibly TRBD2 on 6 matching bases. V lost 1 base and J 4 bases, leaving 12 bases between the germline ends. Germline assignment: CDR1 KGHSH and CDR2 LQKENI. This CDR3 is 15 amino acids long. The chain's CDR3 is CASSPQHGGADTQYF. The CDR3 nucleotides are TGTGCCAGCTCACCACAGCATGGAGGGGCAGATACGCAGTATTTT. The whole variable domain, remainder taken from reference TRBV18 and TRBJ2-3, is NAGVMQNPRHLVRRRGQEARLRCSPMKGHSHVYWYRQLPEEGLKFMVYLQKENIIDESGMPKERFSAEFPKEGPSILRIQQVVRGDSAAYFCASSPQHGGADTQYFGPGTRLTVL.